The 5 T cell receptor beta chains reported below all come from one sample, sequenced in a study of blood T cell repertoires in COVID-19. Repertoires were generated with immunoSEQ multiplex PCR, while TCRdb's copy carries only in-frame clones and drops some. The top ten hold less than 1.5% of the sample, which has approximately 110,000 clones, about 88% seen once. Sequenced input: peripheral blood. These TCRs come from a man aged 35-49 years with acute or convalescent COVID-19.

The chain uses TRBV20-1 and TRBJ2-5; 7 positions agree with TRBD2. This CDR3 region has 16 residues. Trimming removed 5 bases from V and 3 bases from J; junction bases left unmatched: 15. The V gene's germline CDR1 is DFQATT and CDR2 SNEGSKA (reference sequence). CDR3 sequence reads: CSAGGLVGIRKETQYF. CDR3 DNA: TGCAGTGCTGGTGGACTAGTGGGGATCCGAAAAGAGACCCAGTACTTC.

The chain's CDR3 is CASSQAYRAGNTEAFF. The CDR3 DNA sequence: TGTGCCAGCAGCCAAGCCTACAGGGCGGGGAACACTGAAGCTTTCTTT. This chain joins TRBV3-1 (or the pseudogene TRBV3-2) and TRBJ1-1, with D possibly matching TRBD1 (6 bases). Trimming left V 1 base short and J 1 base short, with 13 bases between. This CDR3 contains 16 residues. The germline V gene has CDR1 LGHDT and CDR2 YNNKEL (reference sequence).

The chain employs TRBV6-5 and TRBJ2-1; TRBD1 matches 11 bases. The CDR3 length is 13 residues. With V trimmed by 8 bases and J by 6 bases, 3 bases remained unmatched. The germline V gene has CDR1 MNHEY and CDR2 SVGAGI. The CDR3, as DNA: TGTGCCAGCGGAGGGACAGGGGGCAATGAGCAGTTCTTC. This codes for CASGGTGGNEQFF.

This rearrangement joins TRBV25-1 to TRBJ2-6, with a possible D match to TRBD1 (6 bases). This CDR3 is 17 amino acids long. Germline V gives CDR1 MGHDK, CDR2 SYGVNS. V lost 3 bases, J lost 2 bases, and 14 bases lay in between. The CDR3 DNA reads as TGTGCCAGCAGTGATGCAGGGGCAGTGGCTGGGGCCAACGTCCTGACTTTC. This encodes CASSDAGAVAGANVLTF.

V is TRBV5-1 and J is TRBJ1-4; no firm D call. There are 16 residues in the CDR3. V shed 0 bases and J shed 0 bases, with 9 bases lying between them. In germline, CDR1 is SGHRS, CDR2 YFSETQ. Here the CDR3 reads CASSLASGATNEKLFF. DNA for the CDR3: TGCGCCAGCAGCTTGGCGTCGGGTGCAACTAATGAAAAACTGTTTTTT.